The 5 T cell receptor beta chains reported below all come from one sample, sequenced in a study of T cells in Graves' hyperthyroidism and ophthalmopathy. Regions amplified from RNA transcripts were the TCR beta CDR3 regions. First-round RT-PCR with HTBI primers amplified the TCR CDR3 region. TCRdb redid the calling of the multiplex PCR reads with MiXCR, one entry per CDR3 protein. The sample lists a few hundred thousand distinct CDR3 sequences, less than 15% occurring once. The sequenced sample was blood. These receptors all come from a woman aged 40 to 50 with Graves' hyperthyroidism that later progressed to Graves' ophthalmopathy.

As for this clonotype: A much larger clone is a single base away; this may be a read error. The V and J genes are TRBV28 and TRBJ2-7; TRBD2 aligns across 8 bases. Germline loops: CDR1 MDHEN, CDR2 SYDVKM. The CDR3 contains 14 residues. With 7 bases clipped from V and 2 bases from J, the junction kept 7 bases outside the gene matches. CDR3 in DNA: TGTGCCAGCAACGCGGGAGGACTCCCCTACGAGCAGTACTTC. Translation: CASNAGGLPYEQYF.

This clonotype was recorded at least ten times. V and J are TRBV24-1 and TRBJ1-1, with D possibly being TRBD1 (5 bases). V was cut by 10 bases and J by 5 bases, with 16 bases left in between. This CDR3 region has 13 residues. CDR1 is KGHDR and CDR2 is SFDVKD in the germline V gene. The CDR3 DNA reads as TGTGCCACGGGGACCCGCGGTAGGACTGAAGCTTTCTTT. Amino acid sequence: CATGTRGRTEAFF.

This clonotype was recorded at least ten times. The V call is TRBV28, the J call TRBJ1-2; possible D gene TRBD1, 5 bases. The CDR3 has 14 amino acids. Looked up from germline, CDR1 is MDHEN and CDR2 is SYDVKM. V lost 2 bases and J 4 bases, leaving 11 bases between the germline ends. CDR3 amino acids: CASSLGGFGYGYTF. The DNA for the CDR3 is TGTGCCAGCAGTTTAGGGGGGTTTGGCTATGGCTACACCTTC.

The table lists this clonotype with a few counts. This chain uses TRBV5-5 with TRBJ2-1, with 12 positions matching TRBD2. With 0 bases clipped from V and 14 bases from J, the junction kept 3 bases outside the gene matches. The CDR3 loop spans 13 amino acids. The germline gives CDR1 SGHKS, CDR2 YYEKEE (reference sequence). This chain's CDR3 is CASSLGTSGKKFF. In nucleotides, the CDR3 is TGTGCCAGCAGCTTGGGGACTAGCGGGAAAAAGTTCTTC.

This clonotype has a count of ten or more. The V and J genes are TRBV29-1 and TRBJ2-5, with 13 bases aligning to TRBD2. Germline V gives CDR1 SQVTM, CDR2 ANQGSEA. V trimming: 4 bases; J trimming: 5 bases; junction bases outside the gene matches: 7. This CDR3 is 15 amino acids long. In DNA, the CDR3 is TGCAGCGTTGGGACTAGCGGGAGTGGTGGGGAGACCCAGTACTTC. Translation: CSVGTSGSGGETQYF.